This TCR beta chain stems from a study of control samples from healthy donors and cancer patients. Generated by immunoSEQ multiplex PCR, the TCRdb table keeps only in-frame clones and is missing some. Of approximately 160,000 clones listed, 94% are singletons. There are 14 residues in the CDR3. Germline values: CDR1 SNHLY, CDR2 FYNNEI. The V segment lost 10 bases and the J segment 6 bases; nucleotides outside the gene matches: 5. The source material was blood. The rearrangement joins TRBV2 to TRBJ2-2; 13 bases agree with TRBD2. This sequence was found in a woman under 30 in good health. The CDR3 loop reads CAIPGLAGSGELFF. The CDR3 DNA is TGTGCCATCCCGGGACTAGCGGGGTCCGGGGAGCTGTTTTTT.